This TCR beta chain was retrieved from a study of cytomegalovirus exposure and HLA in healthy donors. Study-level findings and limits: There was a cluster of highly shared sequence variants that was likely a sequencing artifact.

On this clone: Its antigen is as yet unknown.

Primers: 60 Vbeta forward and 13 Jbeta reverse. Method: immunoSEQ multiplex PCR; TCRdb's copy keeps in-frame clones and lacks some. The sample table includes roughly 100,000 clones. The CDR3 is made up of 15 amino acids. Trimming removed 6 bases at V and 4 bases at J, with 18 bases between. Germline CDR1 and CDR2: MNHEY and SVGAGI. Sequencing input: PBMCs. This clonotype was obtained from a man aged 40-55 years in good health and CMV-seronegative. The gene calls are TRBV6-5 and TRBJ1-2; D gene unclear. The CDR3 sequence: CASSPEDRPSYGYTF. The CDR3 nucleotides read TGTGCCAGCAGCCCGGAGGACCGACCAAGCTATGGCTACACCTTC.